The T cell receptor (beta chain) under discussion was sequenced for a study of blood T cells in healthy people across ages (dated by TCRdb to the mid-2010s). Context from the whole study: In model experiments, roughly one uniquely barcoded TCR beta cDNA molecule per two T cells was captured by template switching. The study measured age-related changes in TCR beta repertoire diversity using deep sequencing normalized with unique cDNA molecular identifiers. Donors were grouped into four age groups: young (average approximately 16 years), middle-aged (roughly 40), aged (about 60) and long-lived (roughly 80). To avoid experimental bias, donors of different ages were distributed randomly across sequencing lanes. Two additional independent replicas of 1 million unique cDNA reads from the same blood draw were analyzed for two donors (one aged 18 to 30 and one aged 80 or older). The research as a whole found: As age increased, observed TCR beta diversity per million T cells dropped in a roughly linear way, and a significant reduction was already evident by age about 40. Since profiling was done on bulk unsorted PBMCs, naive and antigen-experienced compartments could not be conclusively compared. Compared with the aged group, more naive CD4+ T cells, fewer expanded clones and increased TCR diversity were shown by the long-lived group, suggesting age selection. Estimates of total diversity from one million sequenced T cells were regarded as lower bounds and underestimates. Observed TCR beta diversity correlated strongly with the percentage of naive T cells measured by flow cytometry. Donor CMV infection status was unknown, potentially confounding age-related changes in expanded clonotypes.

A remark on this clonotype: The antigen it binds to is not known. It has no much larger one-base neighbor in the sample; base qualities were not kept.

Preparation of the library involved 5' RACE. The data were produced on an Illumina HiSeq 2500. A second PCR of about 6 to 12 cycles was run with a J-beta primer mix and a sample-barcoded 5' primer. A template-switch 5' adaptor carrying 12 random nucleotides introduced a unique molecular identifier onto each TCR beta cDNA molecule. At least 2.5 million CDR3-containing paired-end reads were obtained from each sample. All of the RNA was converted into first-strand cDNA using the Mint cDNA synthesis kit, with a TRBC-specific oligonucleotide serving as the primer. Following uracil-DNA glycosylase treatment, a first 18-cycle PCR with universal primers M1SS and BC2_uni_R was performed on all cDNA. The study's processing was this. Each sample was normalized by randomly selecting 1 million high-quality reads, each carrying a distinct molecular identifier. Instead of being binned into consensus sequences, reads that shared molecular identifiers were thrown out. MiTCR, set to a Q25 quality threshold and the strictest error-elimination algorithm, was used for CDR3 identification, clonotype clustering and error correction. Lower-bound total TCR beta diversity was estimated with a nonparametric unseen species model using Euler transformation. TCRdb reprocessed the public reads (quality trimming at Q25 with fastp, clone calling with MiXCR) and kept in-frame beta chains. Every distinct CDR3 protein forms one entry, paired with its most common genes and DNA. TCRdb assigned the V and J calls; the authors' analysis was not used. Here the sample has about 640,000 distinct CDR3 sequences; about 53% occur a single time. 30% to 45% of the sample goes to the ten largest clones.

The V end gives up 0 bases and the J end 2 bases, leaving 9 bases in the junction not matched to a gene. CDR1 and CDR2 are drawn from the germline V gene: MNHEY, SVGAGI. Taken from cysteine to phenylalanine, the CDR3 has 19 residues. Of all the DNA, just the CDR3 is kept, 57 bases in frame from base 1. The donors were roughly 40 Caucasian individuals from Russia, aged roughly 6 to 100 years, who were systemically healthy. Each donor gave approximately 9.3 milliliters of peripheral blood, collected into EDTA-treated Vacutainer tubes. Ficoll-Paque density-gradient centrifugation was used to isolate PBMCs, with at least 6.5 million per sample. Total RNA was extracted from PBMCs with Trizol reagent, with at least 5.5 micrograms obtained per sample. For every donor, an aliquot of PBMCs went through flow cytometry to measure the percentages of naive CD45RAhigh/CD27high T cells.

The V and J genes are TRBV6-5 and TRBJ2-6, with 8 bases aligning to TRBD1. This receptor was obtained from a man aged 60 to 75 in good health. The sample consisted of blood. The DNA reads TGTGCCAGCAGTTACTCGATTACGTCGACAGGGGCTGGGGCCAACGTCCTGACTTTC. The resulting protein is CASSYSITSTGAGANVLTF.